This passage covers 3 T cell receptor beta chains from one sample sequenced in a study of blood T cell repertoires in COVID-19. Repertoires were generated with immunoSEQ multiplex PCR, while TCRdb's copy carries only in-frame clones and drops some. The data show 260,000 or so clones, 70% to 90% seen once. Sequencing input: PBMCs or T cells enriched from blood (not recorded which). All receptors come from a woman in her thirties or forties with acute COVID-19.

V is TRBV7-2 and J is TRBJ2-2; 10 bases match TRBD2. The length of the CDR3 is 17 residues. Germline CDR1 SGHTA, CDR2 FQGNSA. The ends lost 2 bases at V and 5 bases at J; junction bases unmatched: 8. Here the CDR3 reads CASSLLLAGALTGELFF. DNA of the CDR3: TGTGCCAGCAGCTTACTTCTAGCGGGAGCTTTAACCGGGGAGCTGTTTTTT.

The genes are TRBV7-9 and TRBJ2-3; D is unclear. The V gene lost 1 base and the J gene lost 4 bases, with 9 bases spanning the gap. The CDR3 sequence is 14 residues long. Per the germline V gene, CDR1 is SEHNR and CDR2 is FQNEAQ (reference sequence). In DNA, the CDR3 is TGTGCCAGCAGCTTAGACGCGGTCCCAGATACGCAGTATTTT. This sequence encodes CASSLDAVPDTQYF.

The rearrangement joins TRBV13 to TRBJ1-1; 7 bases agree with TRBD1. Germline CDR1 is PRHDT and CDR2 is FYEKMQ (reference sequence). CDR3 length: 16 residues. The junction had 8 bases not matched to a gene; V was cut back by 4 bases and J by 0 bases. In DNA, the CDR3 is TGTGCCAGCAGCTCGACAGGGTATAGGATGAACACTGAAGCTTTCTTT. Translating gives CASSSTGYRMNTEAFF. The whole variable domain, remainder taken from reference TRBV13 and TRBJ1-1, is AAGVIQSPRHLIKEKRETATLKCYPIPRHDTVYWYQQGPGQDPQFLISFYEKMQSDKGSIPDRFSAQQFSDYHSELNMSSLELGDSALYFCASSSTGYRMNTEAFFGQGTRLTVV.